This record looks at one TCR beta chain sequence and its context. The data belong to a study of early T cells in non-severe SARS-CoV-2 infection. This CDR3 is built from 12 residues. V shed 3 bases and J shed 10 bases, with 12 bases lying between them. In germline, CDR1 is MNHEY, CDR2 SMNVEV (reference sequence). The TCR library protocol was used to attach unique molecular identifiers. These identifiers were attached to individual cDNA molecules. TCRdb fed the 5' RACE reads into MiXCR, producing one record per CDR3 protein. The repertoire holds about 64,000 distinct CDR3 sequences, with around 14% as singletons.

This sequence originates from an adult who was a healthcare worker with PCR-confirmed SARS-CoV-2 infection or an uninfected control (not recorded which). The genes are TRBV27 and TRBJ1-1, with TRBD1 as a possible D gene (6 bases). Sequenced material: whole blood. The CDR3 loop is CASSFQGRRAFF. CDR3 sequence (DNA): TGTGCCAGCAGTTTCCAGGGGCGCAGAGCTTTCTTT.